These 32 T cell receptor beta chains were sequenced from one sample in a study of shared T cell receptors in the human thymus. Sequencing used immunoSEQ multiplex PCR; TCRdb keeps in-frame clones, though not all of them. This repertoire shows around 340,000 clones, 85% to 95% found once; its top ten account for 0.02%. Sequencing was carried out using thymocytes. These TCRs come from a human donor.

The rearrangement joins TRBV27 to TRBJ2-5, with a weak D call TRBD1 (5 bases). V was shortened by 3 bases and J by 2 bases, with 22 bases between the two germline ends. Per germline, CDR1 MNHEY and CDR2 SMNVEV (reference sequence). This CDR3 has 18 residues. CDR3 nucleotide sequence: TGTGCCAGCAGTTTTCGGACACCTCTGTGTCTTGCACAAGAGACCCAGTACTTC. Translated, it gives CASSFRTPLCLAQETQYF.

This clone was detected only a few times. This sequence joins TRBV7-3 and TRBJ2-1; 7 bases fit TRBD2. The CDR3 has 15 residues. V lost 1 base, J lost 0 bases, and 0 bases stayed unmatched. Germline values: CDR1 SGHTA, CDR2 FQGTGA. For the CDR3, the DNA is TGTGCCAGCAGCTTAAGCGGGAGCTCCTACAATGAGCAGTTCTTC. Encoded protein: CASSLSGSSYNEQFF.

CDR3 DNA sequence: TGTGCCAGCAGCCAATTTGAGGGGGGGCCCGGAAACACCATATATTTT. Its translation is CASSQFEGGPGNTIYF. The chain has TRBV7-9 and TRBJ1-3; possible D gene TRBD1, 6 bases. Germline V gives CDR1 SEHNR, CDR2 FQNEAQ (reference sequence). The CDR3 length is 16 residues. V lost 5 bases to trimming and J lost 4 bases, with 18 bases between them.

The chain recombines TRBV19 with TRBJ1-5; D call uncertain. Trimming removed 3 bases from V and 6 bases from J, with 12 bases in between. Per the germline V gene, CDR1 is LNHDA and CDR2 is SQIVND (reference sequence). The CDR3 is 14 residues long. The CDR3: CASSIPQNRQPQHF. The CDR3 nucleotides read TGTGCCAGTAGTATCCCACAGAATCGTCAGCCCCAGCATTTT.

This chain uses TRBV5-1 with TRBJ2-7; D not certain. The CDR3 is 15 residues long. The germline V gene has CDR1 SGHRS and CDR2 YFSETQ. The V end was cut by 0 bases, the J end by 4 bases, with 14 bases between. In nucleotides, the CDR3 is TGCGCCAGCAGCTTGGTCCATCCTGATGGGTACGAGCAGTACTTC. This encodes CASSLVHPDGYEQYF.

The CDR3 DNA is TGTGCCAGCAGCCAAGATCAGAGTAGGGCAGCTTGGAACACTGAAGCTTTCTTT. It encodes CASSQDQSRAAWNTEAFF. The J gene is TRBJ1-1, the V gene TRBV14; unclear D gene. Germline V lookup: CDR1 SGHDN, CDR2 FVKESK. This CDR3 comprises 18 residues. The V gene lost 0 bases and the J gene lost 1 base, with 18 bases spanning the gap.

This chain connects TRBV15 to TRBJ1-2; 8 bases agree with TRBD1. Germline V gives CDR1 LNHNV, CDR2 YYDKDF (reference sequence). CDR3 size: 17 residues. Unmatched junction bases numbered 17, after V lost 1 base and J lost 10 bases. The CDR3 loop is CATSRVNGDRSFCDYTF. DNA of the CDR3: TGTGCCACCAGCAGAGTCAACGGGGACAGGAGTTTCTGCGACTACACCTTC.

The V gene is TRBV5-1, the J gene TRBJ2-2, with TRBD2 as a possible D gene (10 bases). The CDR3 spans 16 residues. Trimming took 0 bases from V and 8 from J, leaving 17 bases between them. Germline CDR1 SGHRS, CDR2 YFSETQ. The CDR3 DNA is TGCGCCAGCAGCTTGGCACTAGCGGGACAGGGAGGGGAGCTGTTTTTT. The encoded protein is CASSLALAGQGGELFF.

The genes are TRBV6-5 and TRBJ1-1; D is uncertain. This CDR3 is 13 amino acids long. V was pared by 2 bases and J by 4 bases, with 8 bases between. Germline V gives CDR1 MNHEY, CDR2 SVGAGI. The CDR3 loop reads CASSYRGFTEAFF. CDR3 DNA sequence: TGTGCCAGCAGTTACAGAGGCTTCACTGAAGCTTTCTTT.

This rearrangement joins TRBV28 to TRBJ2-3; TRBD1 matches 11 bases. The CDR3 extends over 16 amino acids. CDR1 and CDR2 from the germline V gene are MDHEN and SYDVKM. The V segment lost 5 bases and the J segment 4 bases; nucleotides outside the gene matches: 8. The CDR3 protein is CASSGRDRGESDTQYF. CDR3 in DNA: TGTGCCAGCAGTGGGCGGGACAGGGGGGAATCAGATACGCAGTATTTT.

The V call is TRBV10-2, the J call TRBJ2-1; TRBD2 agrees at 10 bases. Germline CDR1 WSHSY, CDR2 SAAADI. The CDR3 runs to 19 residues. The junction had 13 bases not matched to a gene; V was cut back by 2 bases and J by 3 bases. The CDR3 DNA follows: TGCGCCAGCAGTGAGAGGAGGGCGGTAGCGGGAGGATACTACAATGAGCAGTTCTTC. Translated, it gives CASSERRAVAGGYYNEQFF.

The CDR3 DNA is TGTGCCTGGAGTGTTGCTTTGGGGGACGCTGGCTACACCTTC. Its protein is CAWSVALGDAGYTF. The chain employs TRBV30 and TRBJ1-2; tentative D call: TRBD1 (5 bases). The germline gives CDR1 GTSNPN, CDR2 SVGIG (reference sequence). Trimming cost V 0 bases and J 7 bases, with 15 bases left between them. This CDR3 is built from 14 residues. The whole variable domain, remainder taken from reference TRBV30 and TRBJ1-2, is SQTIHQWPATLVQPVGSPLSLECTVEGTSNPNLYWYRQAAGRGLQLLFYSVGIGQISSEVPQNLSASRPQDRQFILSSKKLLLSDSGFYLCAWSVALGDAGYTFGSGTRLTVV.

This chain links TRBV29-1 with TRBJ2-3; D gene unclear. The CDR3 has 12 amino acids. CDR1 is SQVTM, CDR2 ANQGSEA, per germline. V was trimmed by 3 bases and J by 2 bases, leaving 6 bases between them. CDR3 sequence reads: CSVDDSTDTQYF. CDR3 sequence (DNA): TGCAGCGTTGACGACTCCACAGATACGCAGTATTTT.

The chain joins TRBV28 to TRBJ2-2, with 10 nucleotides matching TRBD1. CDR3 size: 12 residues. The junction had 3 bases not matched to a gene; V was cut back by 10 bases and J by 7 bases. The germline V gene has CDR1 MDHEN and CDR2 SYDVKM. Here the CDR3 DNA reads TGTGCCATCGGACAGGGGGACGGGGAGCTGTTTTTT. It codes for CAIGQGDGELFF.

This clone was counted between two and nine times. The genes are TRBV19 and TRBJ2-7; D call uncertain. V gave up 4 bases and J gave up 3 bases, with 4 bases separating them. Germline values: CDR1 LNHDA, CDR2 SQIVND (reference sequence). The CDR3 sequence is 11 residues long. The CDR3 loop reads CASSTNYEQYF. Here the CDR3 DNA reads TGTGCCAGTAGTACCAACTACGAGCAGTACTTC.

The V gene is TRBV9, the J gene TRBJ2-1; D is undetermined. The CDR3 sequence is 13 residues long. Germline values: CDR1 SGDLS, CDR2 YYNGEE. V lost 4 bases, J lost 3 bases, and 8 bases lay in between. The CDR3 nucleotides are TGTGCCAGCAGCCCACGACTCTACAATGAGCAGTTCTTC. This sequence encodes CASSPRLYNEQFF.

This sequence joins TRBV30 and TRBJ1-3, with D possibly being TRBD1 (6 bases). Germline CDR1 reads GTSNPN; CDR2 reads SVGIG (reference sequence). The germline V and J ends were trimmed by 4 bases and 0 bases, with 13 bases remaining between them. This CDR3 is built from 15 residues. The CDR3: CAWIHRAYSGNTIYF. In DNA form, the CDR3 reads TGTGCCTGGATCCACAGGGCCTACTCTGGAAACACCATATATTTT. Full variable domain (outside the CDR3, taken from reference TRBV30 and TRBJ1-3): SQTIHQWPATLVQPVGSPLSLECTVEGTSNPNLYWYRQAAGRGLQLLFYSVGIGQISSEVPQNLSASRPQDRQFILSSKKLLLSDSGFYLCAWIHRAYSGNTIYFGEGSWLTVV.

CDR3 residues: CSVEQGNTEAFF. CDR3 coding DNA: TGCAGCGTTGAACAGGGCAACACTGAAGCTTTCTTT. This rearrangement joins TRBV29-1 to TRBJ1-1; tentative D call: TRBD1 (5 bases). V lost 2 bases and J lost 2, with 6 bases in between. The CDR3 is 12 amino acids. Germline V lookup: CDR1 SQVTM, CDR2 ANQGSEA.

The rearrangement uses TRBV2 and TRBJ1-5, with D uncertain. Trimming shortened V by 4 bases and J by 0 bases, and 13 bases separated the two germline ends. The germline V gene has CDR1 SNHLY and CDR2 FYNNEI. The CDR3 has 16 amino acids. The CDR3 bases are TGTGCCAGCAGTGGACGGCAGTTTTATAGCAATCAGCCCCAGCATTTT. Its protein product is CASSGRQFYSNQPQHF.

This rearrangement joins TRBV2 to TRBJ2-5; possibly TRBD1 for D (6 bases). The germline V and J ends were trimmed by 8 bases and 1 base, with 11 bases remaining between them. Per the germline V gene, CDR1 is SNHLY and CDR2 is FYNNEI. The CDR3 has 13 amino acids. CDR3 loop: CASGGQLQETQYF. CDR3 DNA sequence: TGTGCCAGCGGCGGACAGCTCCAAGAGACCCAGTACTTC.

V is TRBV7-9 and J is TRBJ1-2, with D hard to call. Germline loops: CDR1 SEHNR, CDR2 FQNEAQ (reference sequence). This CDR3 spans 13 amino acids. V lost 1 base to trimming and J lost 5 bases, with 8 bases between them. For the CDR3, the DNA is TGTGCCAGCAGCTTAGAAAGGGAGTATGGCTACACCTTC. Amino acids: CASSLEREYGYTF.

The chain carries TRBV28 and TRBJ2-2, with 9 bases matching TRBD1. Looked up from germline, CDR1 is MDHEN and CDR2 is SYDVKM. V lost 5 bases to trimming and J lost 13 bases; unmatched junction nucleotides: 11. The CDR3 runs to 14 residues. In DNA form, the CDR3 reads TGTGCCAGCAGTGGGACAGGGCAGGGTCGGGCGCTGTTTTTT. It encodes CASSGTGQGRALFF.

The CDR3 nucleotides read TGTGCCAGCAGCTCAGCGGAAAACAGTGAGCAGTTCTTC. It yields the protein CASSSAENSEQFF. V usage is TRBV7-6 and J usage is TRBJ2-1; possible D gene TRBD2, 5 bases. V shed 4 bases and J shed 9 bases, with 13 bases lying between them. The V gene's germline CDR1 is SGHVS and CDR2 FNYEAQ. The CDR3 has 13 residues.

This chain joins TRBV7-2 and TRBJ1-1, with no clear D. V was clipped by 1 base and J by 6 bases, with 12 bases between them. CDR1 and CDR2 from the germline V gene are SGHTA and FQGNSA. The CDR3 sequence is 14 residues long. The CDR3 region has the DNA TGTGCCAGCAGCTTAGTTGCCATTAGCTCTGAAGCTTTCTTT. This codes for CASSLVAISSEAFF. Filled out from reference TRBV7-2 and TRBJ1-1, the complete variable domain reads GAGVSQSPSNKVTEKGKDVELRCDPISGHTALYWYRQSLGQGLEFLIYFQGNSAPDKSGLPSDRFSAERTGGSVSTLTIQRTQQEDSAVYLCASSLVAISSEAFFGQGTRLTVV.

About this clone itself: Other DNA sequences in the same sample also yield this CDR3. CDR3 loop: CASSLGEYEQYF. CDR3 coding DNA: TGCGCCAGCAGCTTGGGAGAGTACGAGCAGTACTTC. The chain combines TRBV5-1 with TRBJ2-7; D unclear. V gave up 0 bases and J gave up 4 bases, with 5 bases separating them. CDR1 is SGHRS and CDR2 is YFSETQ in the germline V gene. The CDR3 covers 12 residues. Combining the CDR3 with reference TRBV5-1 and TRBJ2-7 gives the whole variable domain KAGVTQTPRYLIKTRGQQVTLSCSPISGHRSVSWYQQTPGQGLQFLFEYFSETQRNKGNFPGRFSGRQFSNSRSEMNVSTLELGDSALYLCASSLGEYEQYFGPGTRLTVT.

The V and J genes are TRBV2 and TRBJ2-7; D uncertain. The CDR3 has 10 amino acids. Trimming took 4 bases from V and 7 from J, leaving 5 bases between them. Germline V gives CDR1 SNHLY, CDR2 FYNNEI. The CDR3 region has the DNA TGTGCCAGCAGTGGGTGGGAGCAGTACTTC. This encodes CASSGWEQYF.

This clone came up once. This chain joins TRBV28 and TRBJ2-1, with D tentatively TRBD1 or TRBD2 (6 bases each). Trimming took 1 base from V and 8 from J, leaving 18 bases between them. This CDR3 contains 16 residues. Germline CDR1 and CDR2: MDHEN and SYDVKM. CDR3 nucleotides: TGTGCCAGCAGTTTATCGAGGGGGGCGATTGGCGATGAGCAGTTCTTC. Residues: CASSLSRGAIGDEQFF.

The CDR3 here is CASSYNYEQYF. The CDR3 coding sequence is TGTGCCAGCAGTTACAACTACGAGCAGTACTTC. The chain links TRBV6-5 to TRBJ2-7; D is unclear. Germline CDR1 is MNHEY and CDR2 is SVGAGI. Trimming removed 2 bases at V and 3 bases at J, with 2 bases between. This CDR3 has 11 residues.

About this clone itself: Within the sample, other DNA sequences also encode this same CDR3. The CDR3 sequence is CASSPGGYEQYF. The CDR3, as DNA: TGCGCCAGCAGCCCTGGGGGCTACGAGCAGTACTTC. The chain recombines TRBV5-1 with TRBJ2-7; D is perhaps TRBD1 or TRBD2 (5 bases each). V lost 4 bases, J lost 3 bases, and 8 bases lay in between. This CDR3 contains 12 residues. Germline V gives CDR1 SGHRS, CDR2 YFSETQ.

The table lists this clone with a few counts. Here the CDR3 DNA reads TGCGCCAGCAGCCCACTGTTGAGCGGGAGAACAGATACGCAGTATTTT. Its translation is CASSPLLSGRTDTQYF. The chain carries TRBV5-1 and TRBJ2-3; the match to TRBD2 covers 8 bases. This CDR3 contains 16 residues. In germline, CDR1 is SGHRS, CDR2 YFSETQ. Trimming cost V 4 bases and J 3 bases; bases outside gene matches: 10.

The chain employs TRBV5-4 and TRBJ2-2; D is possibly TRBD1 or TRBD2 (5 bases each). The V end was cut by 3 bases, the J end by 6 bases, with 15 bases between. The V gene's germline CDR1 is SGHNT and CDR2 YYREEE (reference sequence). The CDR3 sequence is 15 residues long. DNA of the CDR3: TGTGCCAGCAGCTGGAAGGGACGGTGCGCCGGGGAGCTGTTTTTT. It is translated as CASSWKGRCAGELFF.

This clone was counted a single time. The rearrangement links TRBV13 to TRBJ2-7; 7 bases are shared with TRBD1. Germline CDR1 is PRHDT and CDR2 is FYEKMQ (reference sequence). Unmatched junction bases numbered 11, after V lost 6 bases and J lost 0 bases. The CDR3 length is 16 residues. The CDR3 loop is CASSFGGDRASYEQYF. The DNA of the CDR3 is TGTGCCAGCAGTTTCGGTGGAGACAGGGCCTCCTACGAGCAGTACTTC.